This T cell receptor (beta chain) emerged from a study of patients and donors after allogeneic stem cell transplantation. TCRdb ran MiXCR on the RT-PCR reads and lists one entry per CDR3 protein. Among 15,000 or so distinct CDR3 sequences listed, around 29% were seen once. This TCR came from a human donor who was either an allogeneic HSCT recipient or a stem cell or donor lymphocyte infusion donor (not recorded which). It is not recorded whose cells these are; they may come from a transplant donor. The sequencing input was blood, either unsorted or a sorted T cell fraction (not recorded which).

DNA of the CDR3: TGTGCCAGCACTTTCAGGGGAGCGCCCCAGCATTTT. Translation: CASTFRGAPQHF. This sequence joins TRBV6-1 and TRBJ1-5; possible D gene TRBD1, 6 bases. The V gene lost 7 bases and the J gene lost 9 bases, with 13 bases spanning the gap. The CDR3 extends over 12 amino acids. CDR1 MNHNS and CDR2 SASEGT come from the germline V gene.